This TCR beta chain comes out of a study of blood T cell repertoires in COVID-19. Sequenced by immunoSEQ multiplex PCR; TCRdb stores in-frame clones only, minus some. The table records 85,000 to 110,000 clones, around 92% of them present only once. The sequenced material came from peripheral blood. The receptor comes from a woman aged 60-70 years with acute or convalescent COVID-19.

DNA of the CDR3: TGTGCCAGCAGCTTGGGATACCCCGGTGGGGGCAGCACAGATACGCAGTATTTT. Translating gives CASSLGYPGGGSTDTQYF. The chain employs TRBV5-6 and TRBJ2-3; TRBD1 is a possible D gene (6 bases). The germline V gene has CDR1 SGHDT and CDR2 YYEEEE. The CDR3 spans 18 residues. The V end lost 0 bases, the J end lost 0 bases, and 17 bases lay between the germline ends.